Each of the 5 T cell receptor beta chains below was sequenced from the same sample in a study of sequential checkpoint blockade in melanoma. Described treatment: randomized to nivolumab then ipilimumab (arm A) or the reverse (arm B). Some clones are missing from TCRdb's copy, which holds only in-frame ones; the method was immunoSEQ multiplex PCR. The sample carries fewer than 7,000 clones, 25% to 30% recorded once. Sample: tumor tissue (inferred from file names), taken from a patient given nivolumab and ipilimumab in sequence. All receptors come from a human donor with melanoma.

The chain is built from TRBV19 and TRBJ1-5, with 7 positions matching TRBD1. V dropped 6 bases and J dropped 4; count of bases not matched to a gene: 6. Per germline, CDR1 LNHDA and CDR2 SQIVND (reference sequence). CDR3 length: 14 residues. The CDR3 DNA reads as TGTGCCAGTAGGGTGACAGGGCGAAATCAGCCCCAGCATTTT. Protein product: CASRVTGRNQPQHF.

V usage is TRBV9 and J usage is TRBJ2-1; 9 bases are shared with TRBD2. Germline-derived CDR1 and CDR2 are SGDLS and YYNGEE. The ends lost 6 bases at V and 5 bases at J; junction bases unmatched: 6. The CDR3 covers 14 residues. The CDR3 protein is CASTIAGADNEQFF. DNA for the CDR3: TGTGCCAGCACCATAGCGGGAGCCGACAATGAGCAGTTCTTC.

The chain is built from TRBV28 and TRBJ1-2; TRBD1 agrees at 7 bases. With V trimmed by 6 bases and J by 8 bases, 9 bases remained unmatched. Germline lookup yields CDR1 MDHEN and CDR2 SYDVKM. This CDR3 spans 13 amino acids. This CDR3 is CASSIQQGNGYTF. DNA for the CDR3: TGTGCCAGCAGCATTCAACAGGGGAACGGCTACACCTTC.

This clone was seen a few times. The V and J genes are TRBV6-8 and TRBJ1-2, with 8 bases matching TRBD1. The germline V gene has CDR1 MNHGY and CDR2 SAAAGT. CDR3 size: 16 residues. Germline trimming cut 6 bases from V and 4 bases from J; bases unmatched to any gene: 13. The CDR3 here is CASRKDRARTTYGYTF. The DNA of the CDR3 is TGTGCCAGCAGAAAGGACAGGGCCCGTACTACCTATGGCTACACCTTC.

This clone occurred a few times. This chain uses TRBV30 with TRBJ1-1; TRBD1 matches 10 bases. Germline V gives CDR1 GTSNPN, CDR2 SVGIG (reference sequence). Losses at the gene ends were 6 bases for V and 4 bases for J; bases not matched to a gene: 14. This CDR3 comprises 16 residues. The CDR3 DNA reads TGTGCCTGCCCCCGGGACAGGGGCCGGGTTGGCACTGAAGCTTTCTTT. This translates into CACPRDRGRVGTEAFF.